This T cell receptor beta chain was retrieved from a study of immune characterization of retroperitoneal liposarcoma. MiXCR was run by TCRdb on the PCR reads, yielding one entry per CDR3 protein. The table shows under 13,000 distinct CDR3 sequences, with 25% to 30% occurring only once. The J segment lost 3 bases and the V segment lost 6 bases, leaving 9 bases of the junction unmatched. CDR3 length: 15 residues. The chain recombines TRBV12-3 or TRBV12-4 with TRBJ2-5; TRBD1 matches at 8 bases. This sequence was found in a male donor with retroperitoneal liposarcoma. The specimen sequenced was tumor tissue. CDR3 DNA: TGTGCCAGCAGCCCCGGGACAGGACGGGAAGAGACCCAGTACTTC. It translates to CASSPGTGREETQYF.